Below are 18 T cell receptor beta chains sequenced from a single sample in a study of blood T cell repertoires in COVID-19. Some clones are missing from TCRdb's copy, which holds only in-frame ones; the method was immunoSEQ multiplex PCR. Here the sample spans approximately 220,000 clones, over 75% being singletons. Sequencing was performed on peripheral blood. These receptor sequences come from a man aged 50 or older with acute or convalescent COVID-19.

The V gene is TRBV5-1, the J gene TRBJ1-1; maybe TRBD1 (5 bases). There are 15 residues in the CDR3. V gave up 1 base and J gave up 4 bases, with 14 bases separating them. Looked up from germline, CDR1 is SGHRS and CDR2 is YFSETQ. CDR3 sequence: CASSLTGPPSTEAFF. In DNA, the CDR3 is TGCGCCAGCAGCTTGACAGGCCCGCCGAGCACTGAAGCTTTCTTT.

This chain joins TRBV11-2 and TRBJ1-6; tentatively, D is TRBD1 (5 bases). Germline V CDR1 and CDR2: SGHAT, FQNNGV. V lost 0 bases to trimming and J lost 6 bases, with 9 bases between them. CDR3 size: 15 residues. CDR3 DNA: TGTGCCAGCAGCTTAGAAGGAGGGGCTAATTCACCCCTCCACTTT. Translating it yields CASSLEGGANSPLHF. Full variable domain (missing parts from reference TRBV11-2 and TRBJ1-6): EAGVAQSPRYKIIEKRQSVAFWCNPISGHATLYWYQQILGQGPKLLIQFQNNGVVDDSQLPKDRFSAERLKGVDSTLKIQPAKLEDSAVYLCASSLEGGANSPLHFGNGTRLTVT.

The chain links TRBV30 to TRBJ1-1; D perhaps matches TRBD1 (5 bases). Trimming stripped 1 base from V and 7 bases from J, with 19 bases between. There are 15 residues in the CDR3. In germline, CDR1 is GTSNPN, CDR2 SVGIG (reference sequence). The CDR3 region is CAWSAPGVPQGEAFF. The DNA of the CDR3 is TGTGCCTGGAGTGCCCCGGGAGTCCCCCAGGGTGAAGCTTTCTTT.

This chain joins TRBV2 and TRBJ1-6; D gene ambiguous. The CDR3 runs to 16 residues. Germline V gene data show CDR1 as SNHLY and CDR2 as FYNNEI. V lost 3 bases and J lost 0, with 9 bases in between. The CDR3 loop is CASSDRQSSYNSPLHF. The DNA of the CDR3 is TGTGCCAGCAGTGACAGGCAAAGCTCCTATAATTCACCCCTCCACTTT.

V usage is TRBV3-1 (or the pseudogene TRBV3-2) and J usage is TRBJ2-5; D remains ambiguous. V lost 4 bases to trimming and J lost 5 bases, with 14 bases between them. The CDR3 consists of 14 residues. CDR1 is LGHDT, CDR2 YNNKEL, per germline (reference sequence). CDR3 sequence (DNA): TGTGCCAGCAGCCCACAAGTTCCTAGGGAGACCCAGTACTTC. It is translated as CASSPQVPRETQYF.

The chain uses TRBV27 and TRBJ1-1, with D perhaps TRBD1 (5 bases). The CDR3 spans 12 residues. Trimming stripped 3 bases from V and 7 bases from J, with 9 bases between. The germline V gene has CDR1 MNHEY and CDR2 SMNVEV (reference sequence). CDR3 amino acids: CASSFGGGEAFF. CDR3 bases: TGTGCCAGCAGTTTTGGCGGGGGTGAAGCTTTCTTT.

This clone was recorded a few times. This chain connects TRBV7-9 to TRBJ1-2; 7 bases map to TRBD1. J gave up 0 bases and V 1 base, and 2 bases lay outside the gene matches. The V gene's germline CDR1 is SEHNR and CDR2 FQNEAQ (reference sequence). The length of the CDR3 is 15 residues. The CDR3 bases are TGTGCCAGCAGCTTAGGGGACAGAACTAACTATGGCTACACCTTC. It codes for CASSLGDRTNYGYTF.

This clone was found once. This chain links TRBV6-1 with TRBJ2-7; TRBD1 aligns across 7 bases. The V segment lost 1 base and the J segment 1 base; nucleotides outside the gene matches: 4. In germline, CDR1 is MNHNS, CDR2 SASEGT. This CDR3 contains 15 residues. The CDR3 loop reads CASSEGETGSYEQYF. CDR3 nucleotide sequence: TGTGCCAGCAGTGAAGGGGAGACAGGGTCCTACGAGCAGTACTTC.

This rearrangement joins TRBV2 to TRBJ1-5; 9 bases fit TRBD1. V was pared by 5 bases and J by 2 bases, with 7 bases of the junction left unmatched. This CDR3 spans 16 amino acids. Germline CDR1 is SNHLY and CDR2 is FYNNEI. In DNA form, the CDR3 reads TGTGCCAGCAGTCTACGGACAGGGGAAGGCAATCAGCCCCAGCATTTT. Its translation is CASSLRTGEGNQPQHF.

The V and J genes are TRBV27 and TRBJ2-7, with a weak D call TRBD1 (5 bases). This CDR3 contains 13 residues. V was cut by 3 bases and J by 8 bases, with 14 bases left in between. Per the germline V gene, CDR1 is MNHEY and CDR2 is SMNVEV (reference sequence). The CDR3 spells CASSFSGPGQQYF. As DNA, the CDR3 is TGTGCCAGCAGTTTCTCAGGACCAGGGCAGCAGTACTTC.

This clone occurred once. The rearrangement joins TRBV12-3 or TRBV12-4 to TRBJ2-1; TRBD1 might be the D (6 bases). V gave up 5 bases and J gave up 8 bases, with 13 bases separating them. The CDR3 consists of 13 residues. This CDR3 reads CASSKQGLDEQFF. The CDR3 region has the DNA TGTGCCAGCAGTAAACAGGGTCTCGATGAGCAGTTCTTC.

V gene TRBV19 combines with J gene TRBJ2-7; 8 bases agree with TRBD1. The ends lost 9 bases at V and 4 bases at J; junction bases unmatched: 14. Germline-derived CDR1 and CDR2 are LNHDA and SQIVND (reference sequence). The CDR3 extends over 15 amino acids. CDR3 sequence (DNA): TGTGCCAGCTCCTCTACAGGGGGTCCTCCTTACGAGCAGTACTTC. It specifies CASSSTGGPPYEQYF.

This chain joins TRBV4-1 and TRBJ2-6; D possibly corresponds to TRBD2 (5 bases). Germline CDR1 MGHRA, CDR2 YSYEKL. Between the trimmed V and J ends, which lost 3 bases and 2 bases, there was a span of 14 bases. This CDR3 comprises 17 residues. CDR3 region: CASSQSGGRTGANVLTF. In DNA form, the CDR3 reads TGCGCCAGCAGCCAGAGTGGAGGAAGGACTGGGGCCAACGTCCTGACTTTC.

There are a few counts of this clone. This chain links TRBV2 with TRBJ1-2; 9 bases line up with TRBD1. The CDR3 sequence is 16 residues long. The J segment lost 8 bases and the V segment lost 10 bases, leaving 20 bases of the junction unmatched. Looked up from germline, CDR1 is SNHLY and CDR2 is FYNNEI. The CDR3 DNA reads TGTGCCACCGCGGCTAGGACAGGGGAAGGGGATGCGGGCTACACCTTC. Its protein is CATAARTGEGDAGYTF.

The chain carries TRBV30 and TRBJ2-3; TRBD1 aligns across 7 bases. CDR3 length equals 16 residues. Germline lookup yields CDR1 GTSNPN and CDR2 SVGIG (reference sequence). The V segment lost 1 base and the J segment 2 bases; nucleotides outside the gene matches: 9. CDR3 nucleotides: TGTGCCTGGAGTGCCCAGACAGGGCTCCTCACAGATACGCAGTATTTT. Its protein product is CAWSAQTGLLTDTQYF.

This chain's CDR3 is CAISEPQGNQPQHF. CDR3 coding DNA: TGTGCCATCAGTGAGCCTCAGGGGAATCAGCCCCAGCATTTT. The V call is TRBV10-3, the J call TRBJ1-5; a possible D gene is TRBD1 (6 bases). Trimming stripped 2 bases from V and 4 bases from J, with 9 bases between. CDR3 length: 14 amino acids. Germline V CDR1 and CDR2: ENHRY, SYGVKD.

This chain uses TRBV4-1 with TRBJ1-3; 8 positions match TRBD1. Germline-derived CDR1 and CDR2 are MGHRA and YSYEKL. After removal of 1 base from V and 2 bases from J, the junction contained 1 base not matched to a gene. This CDR3 has 15 residues. Here the CDR3 DNA reads TGCGCCAGCAGCCAAGGGACAGGGACTGGAAACACCATATATTTT. Its translation: CASSQGTGTGNTIYF.

The rearrangement uses TRBV27 and TRBJ1-1, with D tentatively TRBD1 (5 bases). Germline V gives CDR1 MNHEY, CDR2 SMNVEV (reference sequence). The CDR3 totals 16 residues. The V and J ends lost 4 bases and 1 base respectively, with 16 bases between them. CDR3 sequence (DNA): TGTGCCAGCAGTTCATGGGGGGGTGGGAAGAACACTGAAGCTTTCTTT. Amino acids: CASSSWGGGKNTEAFF.